Listed here are 26 T cell receptor beta chains from one sample, sequenced in a study of blood T cell repertoires in COVID-19. Assay: immunoSEQ multiplex PCR; the TCRdb copy retains only in-frame clones and omits some. The sample includes tens of thousands of clones, 90% of them seen just once. The sequenced sample was peripheral blood. These receptors all stem from a woman between 50 and 59 years old in a cohort sampled during active COVID-19.

V gene TRBV3-1 (or the pseudogene TRBV3-2) combines with J gene TRBJ1-4, with unresolved D. CDR3 length: 16 amino acids. Germline V gene data show CDR1 as LGHDT and CDR2 as YNNKEL (reference sequence). The V end lost 0 bases, the J end lost 0 bases, and 8 bases lay between the germline ends. CDR3 nucleotides: TGTGCCAGCAGCCAAGACTCGGGTGCAACTAATGAAAAACTGTTTTTT. It codes for CASSQDSGATNEKLFF.

The V and J genes are TRBV7-2 and TRBJ1-1; D not certain. This CDR3 spans 12 amino acids. Germline CDR1 and CDR2: SGHTA and FQGNSA. The V end was cut by 1 base, the J end by 11 bases, with 11 bases between. CDR3: CASSLVRVRAFF. CDR3 DNA: TGTGCCAGCAGCTTAGTCCGGGTTCGGGCTTTCTTT.

The gene calls are TRBV3-1 (or the pseudogene TRBV3-2) and TRBJ2-7; TRBD1 is a possible D gene (7 bases). Germline V CDR1 and CDR2: LGHDT, YNNKEL (reference sequence). This CDR3 comprises 15 residues. With 4 bases removed from V and 7 bases from J, the gap between germline ends came to 20 bases. CDR3 DNA: TGTGCCAGCAGCCTGCGGAGGGGGCCCCAAGAGGAGCAGTACTTC. Translating it yields CASSLRRGPQEEQYF.

The chain is built from TRBV18 and TRBJ2-3; 8 nucleotides match TRBD2. Trimming removed 6 bases from V and 1 base from J; junction bases left unmatched: 6. The CDR3 length is 15 residues. CDR1 and CDR2 (germline): KGHSH, LQKENI. This CDR3 is CASSLRAGGTDTQYF. The CDR3 nucleotides read TGTGCCAGCTCCCTCCGAGCGGGAGGCACAGATACGCAGTATTTT.

The chain employs TRBV28 and TRBJ2-7; 7 bases line up with TRBD1. Trimming took 6 bases from V and 1 from J; bases not matched to a gene: 9. Germline V gene sequence: CDR1 MDHEN, CDR2 SYDVKM. The CDR3 is made up of 15 amino acids. The CDR3 coding sequence is TGTGCCAGCAGCCCTCGGACAGGTGGGTCCTACGAGCAGTACTTC. It encodes CASSPRTGGSYEQYF.

The chain combines TRBV4-1 with TRBJ1-5; TRBD1 agrees at 9 bases. Germline-derived CDR1 and CDR2 are MGHRA and YSYEKL. The CDR3 spans 15 residues. V gave up 2 bases and J gave up 4 bases; unmatched junction bases: 3. The CDR3 region has the DNA TGCGCCAGCAGCCAACCCGGACAGGGGAATCAGCCCCAGCATTTT. Encoded protein: CASSQPGQGNQPQHF.

The V and J genes are TRBV2 and TRBJ1-2; no firm D call. V was trimmed by 2 bases and J by 8 bases, leaving 15 bases between them. The CDR3 totals 14 residues. Germline loops: CDR1 SNHLY, CDR2 FYNNEI. The CDR3: CASSESSGLGGYTF. CDR3 nucleotides: TGTGCCAGCAGTGAATCAAGCGGGTTGGGCGGCTACACCTTC.

This CDR3 reads CASSEGATAVVSGNTIYF. The CDR3 DNA follows: TGTGCCAGCAGTGAAGGGGCAACAGCGGTTGTCTCTGGAAACACCATATATTTT. The chain carries TRBV2 and TRBJ1-3; no clear D gene. Germline CDR1 and CDR2: SNHLY and FYNNEI. CDR3 length: 18 residues. V was cut by 1 base and J by 0 bases, with 16 bases left in between. The full variable domain, with the rest looked up from reference TRBV2 and TRBJ1-3, is EPEVTQTPSHQVTQMGQEVILRCVPISNHLYFYWYRQILGQKVEFLVSFYNNEISEKSEIFDDQFSVERPDGSNFTLKIRSTKLEDSAMYFCASSEGATAVVSGNTIYFGEGSWLTVV.

This chain uses TRBV28 with TRBJ2-1, with 14 bases matching TRBD2. This CDR3 spans 16 amino acids. The J segment lost 8 bases and the V segment lost 6 bases, leaving 9 bases of the junction unmatched. CDR1 and CDR2 (germline): MDHEN, SYDVKM. The CDR3 coding sequence is TGTGCCAGCAGAGGGACTAGCGGGAGTCTGGGTGATGAGCAGTTCTTC. Its translation is CASRGTSGSLGDEQFF.

This rearrangement joins TRBV24-1 to TRBJ1-2; D is undetermined. The V and J ends lost 3 bases and 4 bases respectively, with 11 bases between them. The CDR3 consists of 14 residues. Germline CDR1 is KGHDR and CDR2 is SFDVKD. The CDR3 sequence: CATSDPRLSYGYTF. The CDR3 DNA reads as TGTGCCACCAGTGATCCTCGATTGAGCTATGGCTACACCTTC.

Of note for this clone: Other DNA sequences in the same sample also yield this CDR3. J is TRBJ2-2 and V is TRBV6-5, with D perhaps TRBD1 (6 bases). This CDR3 has 14 residues. Between the trimmed V and J ends, which lost 5 bases and 4 bases, there was a span of 11 bases. CDR1 and CDR2 (germline): MNHEY, SVGAGI. The CDR3 spells CASSPDRPTGELFF. CDR3 DNA: TGTGCCAGCAGTCCGGACAGACCCACCGGGGAGCTGTTTTTT.

The rearrangement links TRBV28 to TRBJ1-5; D ambiguous. Germline CDR1 is MDHEN and CDR2 is SYDVKM. V lost 6 bases, J lost 8 bases, and 8 bases lay in between. This CDR3 has 11 residues. The CDR3, as DNA: TGTGCCAGCAGCCGCCCGGAGCCCCAGCATTTT. Residues: CASSRPEPQHF.

The sample holds one count of this clone. The V call is TRBV7-9, the J call TRBJ1-3; 7 bases agree with TRBD1. The CDR3 sequence is 15 residues long. Unmatched junction bases numbered 3, after V lost 4 bases and J lost 0 bases. Per the germline V gene, CDR1 is SEHNR and CDR2 is FQNEAQ (reference sequence). The CDR3 region has the DNA TGTGCCAGCAGCTGGACAGGTTTCTCTGGAAACACCATATATTTT. This sequence encodes CASSWTGFSGNTIYF.

The chain joins TRBV11-2 to TRBJ1-6; D ambiguous. The germline V gene has CDR1 SGHAT and CDR2 FQNNGV. CDR3 length: 16 residues. V gave up 5 bases and J gave up 6 bases, with 17 bases separating them. CDR3 sequence reads: CASSPGGADFNSPLHF. The CDR3 DNA sequence: TGTGCCAGCAGCCCAGGAGGAGCCGACTTTAATTCACCCCTCCACTTT.

In this sample, this clone turned up a few times. The J gene is TRBJ2-7, the V gene TRBV5-5, with 7 bases that match TRBD2. In germline, CDR1 is SGHKS, CDR2 YYEKEE (reference sequence). J lost 5 bases, V lost 4 bases, and 0 bases had no gene match. This CDR3 has 11 residues. CDR3 sequence reads: CASSRGDEQYF. CDR3 in DNA: TGTGCCAGCAGCCGGGGGGACGAGCAGTACTTC.

This rearrangement joins TRBV6-5 to TRBJ1-1; tentative D call: TRBD1 (6 bases). V lost 7 bases and J lost 0, with 12 bases in between. This CDR3 contains 14 residues. Germline V lookup: CDR1 MNHEY, CDR2 SVGAGI. CDR3 amino acids: CASTTGTMNTEAFF. As DNA, the CDR3 is TGTGCCAGCACTACCGGGACAATGAACACTGAAGCTTTCTTT.

The V and J genes are TRBV6-5 and TRBJ2-6, with 10 nucleotides matching TRBD1. The trim removed 4 bases at V and 2 bases at J, leaving 2 bases unmatched. The CDR3 covers 16 residues. Germline CDR1 is MNHEY and CDR2 is SVGAGI. CDR3 nucleotide sequence: TGTGCCAGCAGTTCCGGGACAGGGGCTGGGGCCAACGTCCTGACTTTC. It yields the protein CASSSGTGAGANVLTF.

The J gene is TRBJ2-3, the V gene TRBV28; 13 bases fit TRBD2. V gave up 4 bases and J gave up 6 bases; unmatched junction bases: 7. The CDR3 is made up of 16 amino acids. Germline CDR1 MDHEN, CDR2 SYDVKM. DNA of the CDR3: TGTGCCAGCAGTTCACTACTAGCGGGAGGGCAGGATACGCAGTATTTT. Residues: CASSSLLAGGQDTQYF.

This clone was recorded only once. The chain links TRBV11-3 to TRBJ2-4, with a tentative D call TRBD1 (6 bases). The germline CDR1 and CDR2 sequences are SGHNT and YENEEA. The V gene lost 5 bases and the J gene lost 0 bases, with 20 bases spanning the gap. The CDR3 is 18 amino acids. Here the CDR3 DNA reads TGTGCCAGCAGCCAAGAACCACAGGGTTCCTTAGCCAAAAACATTCAGTACTTC. Translating it yields CASSQEPQGSLAKNIQYF.

J is TRBJ1-6 and V is TRBV3-1 (or the pseudogene TRBV3-2); 7 bases are a match to TRBD1. The CDR3 has 17 amino acids. CDR1 is LGHDT, CDR2 YNNKEL, per germline (reference sequence). V lost 5 bases and J lost 0; bases outside the gene matches: 7. Written as DNA, the CDR3 is TGTGCCAGCAGCGCGAACAGGGGAAGCTCCTATAATTCACCCCTCCACTTT. It codes for CASSANRGSSYNSPLHF.

This chain joins TRBV4-1 and TRBJ2-4, with TRBD2 identical over 10 bases. J was trimmed by 8 bases and V by 1 base; bases with no gene match: 8. CDR1 MGHRA and CDR2 YSYEKL come from the germline V gene. The CDR3 is 16 residues long. The CDR3 DNA reads as TGCGCCAGCAGCCAAGTTGGTAGCGGGGGGCGGGACATTCAGTACTTC. Translation: CASSQVGSGGRDIQYF.

This CDR3 is CASSEGVFPGSTQYF. The CDR3 region has the DNA TGTGCCAGCAGCGAAGGAGTTTTCCCGGGGTCCACGCAGTATTTT. The rearrangement joins TRBV5-4 to TRBJ2-3; D may be TRBD2 (5 bases). Trimming pared 4 bases from V and 9 bases from J, leaving 21 bases between. CDR3 size: 15 residues. The V gene's germline CDR1 is SGHNT and CDR2 YYREEE (reference sequence).

As DNA, the CDR3 is TGTGCCAGCAGTTTCGCCGGACACCCCTCCTACGAGCAGTACTTC. Translating gives CASSFAGHPSYEQYF. The rearrangement links TRBV27 to TRBJ2-7; maybe TRBD1 (5 bases). CDR3 length: 15 residues. Germline V gene data show CDR1 as MNHEY and CDR2 as SMNVEV (reference sequence). The V end was cut by 3 bases, the J end by 0 bases, with 12 bases between.

This rearrangement joins TRBV6-5 to TRBJ2-7, with TRBD2 matching 11 bases. With V trimmed by 6 bases and J by 3 bases, 7 bases remained unmatched. This CDR3 is built from 15 residues. Looked up from germline, CDR1 is MNHEY and CDR2 is SVGAGI. Here the CDR3 DNA reads TGTGCCAGCAGGCGGGGACTAGCGGACCTCTACGAGCAGTACTTC. It specifies CASRRGLADLYEQYF.

The CDR3 DNA follows: TGTGCCAGCAGCGTAGTCCCAGGCGCAACTAATGAAAAACTGTTTTTT. It encodes CASSVVPGATNEKLFF. The V gene is TRBV9, the J gene TRBJ1-4; D unresolved. Germline-derived CDR1 and CDR2 are SGDLS and YYNGEE. The ends were cut back, 0 bases at V and 0 bases at J, with 9 bases in the middle. This CDR3 contains 16 residues.

This chain uses TRBV27 with TRBJ1-2; D is possibly TRBD1 (5 bases). Germline V gene lookup returns CDR1 MNHEY and CDR2 SMNVEV (reference sequence). V lost 4 bases and J lost 6, with 21 bases in between. The CDR3 extends over 16 amino acids. CDR3 nucleotides: TGTGCCAGCAGTTCCCAGCGACAGTTCGGTGAAGATGGCTACACCTTC. This sequence encodes CASSSQRQFGEDGYTF.